The 14 T cell receptor beta chains reported below all come from one sample, sequenced in a study of T cells in Graves' hyperthyroidism and ophthalmopathy. From RNA transcripts, TCR beta CDR3 regions were amplified. HTBI primers were used for first-round RT-PCR of the TCR CDR3. TCRdb called the multiplex PCR reads again in MiXCR, with one record for every CDR3 protein. The table lists about 37,000 distinct CDR3 sequences, 52% of them singletons. Material for sequencing was blood. These receptors came from a man aged 40-49 years with Graves' ophthalmopathy.

Many counts were recorded for this clonotype. The rearrangement uses TRBV10-3 and TRBJ2-2, with 13 nucleotides matching TRBD2. CDR1 and CDR2 (germline): ENHRY, SYGVKD. The V segment lost 10 bases and the J segment 2 bases; nucleotides outside the gene matches: 16. The CDR3 has 19 residues. CDR3 in DNA: TGTGCCAGCTCCGGACTAGCGGGGGAGATACGACTTAACACCGGGGAGCTGTTTTTT. Translated, it gives CASSGLAGEIRLNTGELFF.

The chain recombines TRBV20-1 with TRBJ1-6; unclear D gene. Germline-derived CDR1 and CDR2 are DFQATT and SNEGSKA (reference sequence). The CDR3 contains 14 residues. The germline V and J ends were trimmed by 3 bases and 10 bases, with 16 bases remaining between them. The CDR3 DNA follows: TGCAGTGCTAGGAGGCCGGGAAAGGTGTCACCCCTCCACTTT. Encoded protein: CSARRPGKVSPLHF.

This clonotype was detected many times. The gene calls are TRBV7-3 and TRBJ2-1; 12 positions match TRBD2. The V gene's germline CDR1 is SGHTA and CDR2 FQGTGA. This CDR3 has 14 residues. The V and J ends lost 7 bases and 5 bases, in that order; junction bases with no gene match: 3. This chain's CDR3 is CASTSGGVNNEQFF. The CDR3 DNA sequence: TGTGCCAGCACTAGCGGGGGGGTCAACAATGAGCAGTTCTTC.

This clonotype has ten or more counts. CDR3 in amino acids: CASSPGPLSYEQYF. CDR3 nucleotides: TGTGCCAGCAGCCCGGGACCGCTATCCTACGAGCAGTACTTC. The chain employs TRBV9 and TRBJ2-7, with D perhaps given as TRBD1 or TRBD2 (5 bases each). CDR1 and CDR2 from the germline V gene are SGDLS and YYNGEE. This CDR3 comprises 14 residues. The V end was cut by 4 bases, the J end by 1 base, with 12 bases between. Looking up the rest from reference TRBV9 and TRBJ2-7 gives the full variable domain: DSGVTQTPKHLITATGQRVTLRCSPRSGDLSVYWYQQSLDQGLQFLIQYYNGEERAKGNILERFSAQQFPDLHSELNLSSLELGDSALYFCASSPGPLSYEQYFGPGTRLTVT.

The rearrangement links TRBV7-2 to TRBJ1-2; D is unresolved. V shed 4 bases and J shed 6 bases, with 0 bases lying between them. CDR3 length: 9 amino acids. Per germline, CDR1 SGHTA and CDR2 FQGNSA. The CDR3 DNA sequence: TGTGCCAGCAGCTATGGCTACACCTTC. Its translation: CASSYGYTF. The full variable domain, its missing parts supplied by reference TRBV7-2 and TRBJ1-2, is GAGVSQSPSNKVTEKGKDVELRCDPISGHTALYWYRQSLGQGLEFLIYFQGNSAPDKSGLPSDRFSAERTGGSVSTLTIQRTQQEDSAVYLCASSYGYTFGSGTRLTVV.

This chain connects TRBV7-6 to TRBJ2-5; no definite D call. The CDR3 runs 14 residues. The germline V gene encodes CDR1 SGHVS and CDR2 FNYEAQ. The V gene lost 7 bases and the J gene lost 1 base, with 13 bases spanning the gap. CDR3: CASTSRVGQETQYF. The CDR3 coding sequence is TGTGCCAGCACTTCTAGGGTTGGCCAAGAGACCCAGTACTTC. The full variable domain, with the rest looked up from reference TRBV7-6 and TRBJ2-5, is GAGVSQSPRYKVTKRGQDVALRCDPISGHVSLYWYRQALGQGPEFLTYFNYEAQQDKSGLPNDRFSAERPEGSISTLTIQRTEQRDSAMYRCASTSRVGQETQYFGPGTRLLVL.

This clonotype has a single count. CDR3 sequence reads: CASNLQGSYNEQFF. The CDR3 DNA reads as TGTGCCAGTAATTTACAGGGATCCTACAATGAGCAGTTCTTC. V and J are TRBV19 and TRBJ2-1, with D tentatively TRBD1 (6 bases). The CDR3 has 14 amino acids. V lost 7 bases to trimming and J lost 1 base, with 11 bases between them. Germline V lookup: CDR1 LNHDA, CDR2 SQIVND (reference sequence).

Remarks on this clonotype: At one boundary the junction diverges from the germline segment, which might be a read error. The chain combines TRBV6-5 with TRBJ2-3; 10 bases are shared with TRBD2. CDR1 is MNHEY, CDR2 SVGAGI, per germline. The length of the CDR3 is 15 residues. The CDR3 is CAGRTSGAPTDTQCF. CDR3 DNA: TGTGCCGGCAGAACTAGCGGGGCGCCCACAGATACGCAGTGTTTT.

As regards this clonotype: Without the conserved terminal phenylalanine or tryptophan, this CDR3 likely stems from a read error. It is unclear where the CDR3 begins or ends on the DNA, so no DNA is shown, and the CDR3 is as TCRdb lists it. The chain employs TRBV20-1 and TRBJ2-7; TRBD2 reflects the table's D call only, with no check against the DNA. The CDR3 sequence runs 8 residues, both termini included. Germline-derived CDR1 and CDR2 are DFQATT and SNEGSKA (reference sequence). This CDR3 is CSARGRTS.

At least ten counts were recorded for this clonotype. The chain carries TRBV9 and TRBJ2-7; D perhaps matches TRBD2 (5 bases). The CDR3 length is 16 residues. Germline CDR1 is SGDLS and CDR2 is YYNGEE. V was pared by 0 bases and J by 0 bases, with 13 bases between. CDR3 DNA: TGTGCCAGCAGCGTAGGACTCCTCGGGGACTCCTACGAGCAGTACTTC. This gives the protein CASSVGLLGDSYEQYF.

This sequence joins TRBV7-9 and TRBJ2-3; D ambiguous. The CDR3 covers 12 residues. The germline V and J ends were trimmed by 6 bases and 8 bases, with 12 bases remaining between them. The germline V gene encodes CDR1 SEHNR and CDR2 FQNEAQ (reference sequence). The CDR3 spells CASSFPGFTQYF. DNA of the CDR3: TGTGCCAGCAGTTTCCCCGGTTTTACGCAGTATTTT.

V and J are TRBV24-1 and TRBJ1-2; D not resolved. Trimming removed 3 bases from V and 8 bases from J, with 12 bases in between. The CDR3 contains 13 residues. Looked up from germline, CDR1 is KGHDR and CDR2 is SFDVKD. CDR3 nucleotides: TGTGCCACCAGTGATGTTGGAACAGAAGGCTACACCTTC. Translated: CATSDVGTEGYTF.

Sample share makes this clonotype medium-sized (0.01 to 0.1%). V usage is TRBV10-2 and J usage is TRBJ1-6, with 7 bases aligning to TRBD1. This CDR3 region has 13 residues. After removal of 3 bases from V and 7 bases from J, the junction contained 0 bases not matched to a gene. Looked up from germline, CDR1 is WSHSY and CDR2 is SAAADI. CDR3 loop: CASSEGGNSPLHF. DNA for the CDR3: TGCGCCAGCAGTGAAGGGGGCAATTCACCCCTCCACTTT.

Regarding this clonotype: A much larger clone differs from this one at a single base, so this may be a read error. For the CDR3, the DNA is TGTGCCAGCAGGATCCGGGACAGGGGGCTCTATGAGCAGCTCTTC. Translation: CASRIRDRGLYEQLF. This chain connects TRBV27 to TRBJ2-1; TRBD1 matches 12 bases. The CDR3 has 15 residues. Germline values: CDR1 MNHEY, CDR2 SMNVEV (reference sequence).